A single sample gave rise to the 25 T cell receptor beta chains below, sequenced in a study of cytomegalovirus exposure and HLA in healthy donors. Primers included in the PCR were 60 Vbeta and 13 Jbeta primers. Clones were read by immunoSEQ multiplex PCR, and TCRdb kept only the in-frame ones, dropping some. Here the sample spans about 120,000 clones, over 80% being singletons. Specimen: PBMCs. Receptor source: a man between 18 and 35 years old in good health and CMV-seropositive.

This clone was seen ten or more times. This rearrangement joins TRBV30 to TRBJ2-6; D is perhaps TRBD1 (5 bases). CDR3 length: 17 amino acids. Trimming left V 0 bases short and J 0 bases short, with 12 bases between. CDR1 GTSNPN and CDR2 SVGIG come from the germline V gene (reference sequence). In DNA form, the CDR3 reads TGTGCCTGGAGTGTCTCCGACAGCTACTCTGGGGCCAACGTCCTGACTTTC. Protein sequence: CAWSVSDSYSGANVLTF.

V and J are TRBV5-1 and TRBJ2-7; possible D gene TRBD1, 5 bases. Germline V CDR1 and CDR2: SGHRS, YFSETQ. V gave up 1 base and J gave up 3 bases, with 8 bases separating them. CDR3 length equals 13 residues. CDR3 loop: CASSLQGFYEQYF. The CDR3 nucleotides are TGCGCCAGCAGCTTGCAGGGTTTCTACGAGCAGTACTTC.

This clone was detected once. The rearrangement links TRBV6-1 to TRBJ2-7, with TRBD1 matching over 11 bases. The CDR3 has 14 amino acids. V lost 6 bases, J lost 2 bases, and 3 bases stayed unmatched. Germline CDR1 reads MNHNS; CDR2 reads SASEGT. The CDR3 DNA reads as TGTGCCAGCAGGCCGGGACAGGGGGCCTACGAGCAGTACTTC. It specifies CASRPGQGAYEQYF.

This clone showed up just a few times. The CDR3 sequence: CAIGAGGHETQYF. The CDR3 DNA reads TGTGCCATCGGGGCAGGGGGACACGAGACCCAGTACTTC. This chain connects TRBV10-3 to TRBJ2-5; 7 positions match TRBD1. This CDR3 is built from 13 residues. Looked up from germline, CDR1 is ENHRY and CDR2 is SYGVKD. Trimming removed 8 bases from V and 5 bases from J; junction bases left unmatched: 8.

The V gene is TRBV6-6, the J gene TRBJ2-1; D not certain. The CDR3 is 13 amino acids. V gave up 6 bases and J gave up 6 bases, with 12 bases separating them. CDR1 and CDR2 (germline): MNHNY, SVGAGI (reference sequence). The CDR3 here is CASRNTLSNEQFF. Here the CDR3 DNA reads TGTGCCAGCAGGAACACGTTGTCCAATGAGCAGTTCTTC.

CDR3 nucleotides: TGTGCCAGCAGTGAGGAAACAGGGGTGCGAGGCTACACCTTC. Protein sequence: CASSEETGVRGYTF. This sequence joins TRBV6-1 and TRBJ1-2; 7 bases agree with TRBD1. Trimming removed 3 bases from V and 8 bases from J; junction bases left unmatched: 9. The CDR3 covers 14 residues. CDR1 MNHNS and CDR2 SASEGT come from the germline V gene.

Here the CDR3 reads CASSLGDRSSPLHF. CDR3 DNA: TGTGCCAGCAGCTTAGGCGATAGAAGTTCACCCCTCCACTTT. The rearrangement links TRBV7-9 to TRBJ1-6; no clear D gene. The CDR3 runs 14 residues. V shed 1 base and J shed 9 bases, with 10 bases lying between them. Germline V lookup: CDR1 SEHNR, CDR2 FQNEAQ (reference sequence).

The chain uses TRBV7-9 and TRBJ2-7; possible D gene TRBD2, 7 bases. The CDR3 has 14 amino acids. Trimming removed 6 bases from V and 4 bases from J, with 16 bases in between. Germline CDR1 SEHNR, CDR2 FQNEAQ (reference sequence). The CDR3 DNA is TGTGCCAGCAGTGAACGGGGGGCCCAATACGAGCAGTACTTC. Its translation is CASSERGAQYEQYF.

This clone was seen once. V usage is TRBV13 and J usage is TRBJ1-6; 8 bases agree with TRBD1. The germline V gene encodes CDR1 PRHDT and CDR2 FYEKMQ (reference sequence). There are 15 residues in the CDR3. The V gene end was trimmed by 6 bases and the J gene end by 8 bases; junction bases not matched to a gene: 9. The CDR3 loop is CASSRGTGGYSPLHF. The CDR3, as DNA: TGTGCCAGCAGTCGTGGGACAGGAGGGTATTCACCCCTCCACTTT. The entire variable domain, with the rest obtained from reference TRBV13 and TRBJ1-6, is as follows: AAGVIQSPRHLIKEKRETATLKCYPIPRHDTVYWYQQGPGQDPQFLISFYEKMQSDKGSIPDRFSAQQFSDYHSELNMSSLELGDSALYFCASSRGTGGYSPLHFGNGTRLTVT.

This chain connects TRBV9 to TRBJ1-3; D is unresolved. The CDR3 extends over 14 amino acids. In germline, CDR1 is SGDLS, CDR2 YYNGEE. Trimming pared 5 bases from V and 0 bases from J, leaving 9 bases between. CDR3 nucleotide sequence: TGTGCCAGCAGTCAGCAGGACTCTGGAAACACCATATATTTT. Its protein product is CASSQQDSGNTIYF.

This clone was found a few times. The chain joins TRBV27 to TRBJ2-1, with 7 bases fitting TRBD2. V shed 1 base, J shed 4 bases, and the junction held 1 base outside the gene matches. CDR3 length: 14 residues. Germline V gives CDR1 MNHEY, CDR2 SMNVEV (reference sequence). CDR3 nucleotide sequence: TGTGCCAGCAGTTTATTCGGGGGGTACAATGAGCAGTTCTTC. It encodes CASSLFGGYNEQFF.

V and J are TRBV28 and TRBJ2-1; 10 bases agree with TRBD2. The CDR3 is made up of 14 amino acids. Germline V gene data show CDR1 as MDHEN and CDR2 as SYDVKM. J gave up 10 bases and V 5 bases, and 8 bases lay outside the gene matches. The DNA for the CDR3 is TGTGCCAGCAGTGGGAGCGGGGGGGCCAGGGAGCAGTTCTTC. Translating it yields CASSGSGGAREQFF.

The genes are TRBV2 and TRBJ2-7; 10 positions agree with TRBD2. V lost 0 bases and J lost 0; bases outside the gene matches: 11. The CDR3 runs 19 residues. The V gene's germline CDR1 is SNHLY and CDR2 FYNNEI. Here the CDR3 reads CASSEALLAGAKSSYEQYF. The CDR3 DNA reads TGTGCCAGCAGTGAAGCGCTCCTAGCGGGGGCCAAGAGCTCCTACGAGCAGTACTTC.

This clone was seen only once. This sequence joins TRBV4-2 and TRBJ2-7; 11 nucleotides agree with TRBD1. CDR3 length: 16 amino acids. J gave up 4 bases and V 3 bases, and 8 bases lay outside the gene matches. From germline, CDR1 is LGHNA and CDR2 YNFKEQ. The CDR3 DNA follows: TGTGCCAGCAGCCATATTGGACAGGGGGCTATGTACGAGCAGTACTTC. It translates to CASSHIGQGAMYEQYF.

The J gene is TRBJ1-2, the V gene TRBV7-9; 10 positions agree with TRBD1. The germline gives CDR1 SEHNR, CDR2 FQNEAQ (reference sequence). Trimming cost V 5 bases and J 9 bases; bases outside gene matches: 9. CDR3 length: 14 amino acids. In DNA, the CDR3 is TGTGCCAGCAGCCAATGGGACAGGGGCTTAAGCTACACCTTC. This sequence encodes CASSQWDRGLSYTF.

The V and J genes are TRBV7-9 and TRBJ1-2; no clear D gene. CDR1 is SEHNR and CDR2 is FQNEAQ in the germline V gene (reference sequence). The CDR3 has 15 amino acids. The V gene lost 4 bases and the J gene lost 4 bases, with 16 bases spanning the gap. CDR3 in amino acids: CASSSSSTALYGYTF. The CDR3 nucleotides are TGTGCCAGCAGCTCTTCTTCTACAGCCCTCTATGGCTACACCTTC. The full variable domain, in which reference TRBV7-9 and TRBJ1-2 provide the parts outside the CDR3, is DTGVSQNPRHKITKRGQNVTFRCDPISEHNRLYWYRQTLGQGPEFLTYFQNEAQLEKSRLLSDRFSAERPKGSFSTLEIQRTEQGDSAMYLCASSSSSTALYGYTFGSGTRLTVV.

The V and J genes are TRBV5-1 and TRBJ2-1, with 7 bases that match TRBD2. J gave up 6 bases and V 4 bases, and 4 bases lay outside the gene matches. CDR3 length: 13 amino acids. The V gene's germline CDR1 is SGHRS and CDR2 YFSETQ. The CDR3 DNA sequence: TGCGCCAGCAGCGTAAGGACTAGCAATGAGCAGTTCTTC. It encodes CASSVRTSNEQFF.

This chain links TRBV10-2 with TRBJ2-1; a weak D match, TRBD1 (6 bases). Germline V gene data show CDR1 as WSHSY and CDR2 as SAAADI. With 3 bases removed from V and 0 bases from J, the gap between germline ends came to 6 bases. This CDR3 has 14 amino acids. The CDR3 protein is CASSEGGSYNEQFF. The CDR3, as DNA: TGCGCCAGCAGTGAAGGGGGCTCCTACAATGAGCAGTTCTTC.

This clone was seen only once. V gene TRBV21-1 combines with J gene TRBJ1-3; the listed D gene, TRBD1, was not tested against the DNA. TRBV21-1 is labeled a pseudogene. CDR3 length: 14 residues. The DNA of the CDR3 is TGTGCCAGCAGCGCGGGACAGGGAGGAAACACCATATATTTT. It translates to CASSAGQGGNTIYF.

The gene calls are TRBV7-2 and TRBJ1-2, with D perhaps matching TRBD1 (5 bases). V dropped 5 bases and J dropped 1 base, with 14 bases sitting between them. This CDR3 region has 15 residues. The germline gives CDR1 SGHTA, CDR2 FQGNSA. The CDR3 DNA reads TGTGCCAGCAGCCTCCCCCCGACAGTTAACTATGGCTACACCTTC. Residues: CASSLPPTVNYGYTF.

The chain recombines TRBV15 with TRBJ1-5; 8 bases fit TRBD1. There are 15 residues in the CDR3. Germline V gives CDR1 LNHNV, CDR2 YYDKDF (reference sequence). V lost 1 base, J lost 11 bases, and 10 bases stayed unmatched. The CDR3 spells CATSRGRGPGVAQHF. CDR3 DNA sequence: TGTGCCACCAGCAGAGGCAGGGGGCCCGGAGTAGCCCAGCATTTT.

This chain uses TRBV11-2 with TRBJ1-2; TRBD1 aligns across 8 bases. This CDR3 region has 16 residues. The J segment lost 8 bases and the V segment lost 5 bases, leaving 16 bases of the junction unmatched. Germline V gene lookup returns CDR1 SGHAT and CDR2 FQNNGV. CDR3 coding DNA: TGTGCCAGCAGCCACGGGACAGGTCCCTCAGCTACGGGCTACACCTTC. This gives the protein CASSHGTGPSATGYTF. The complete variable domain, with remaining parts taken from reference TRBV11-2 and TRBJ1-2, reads EAGVAQSPRYKIIEKRQSVAFWCNPISGHATLYWYQQILGQGPKLLIQFQNNGVVDDSQLPKDRFSAERLKGVDSTLKIQPAKLEDSAVYLCASSHGTGPSATGYTFGSGTRLTVV.

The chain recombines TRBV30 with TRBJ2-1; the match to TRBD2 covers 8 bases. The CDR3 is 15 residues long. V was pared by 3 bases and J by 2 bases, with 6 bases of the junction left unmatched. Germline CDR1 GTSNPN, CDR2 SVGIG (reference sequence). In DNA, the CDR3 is TGTGCCTGGAGCGGGGGGGCCTTAGCCTACAATGAGCAGTTCTTC. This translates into CAWSGGALAYNEQFF.

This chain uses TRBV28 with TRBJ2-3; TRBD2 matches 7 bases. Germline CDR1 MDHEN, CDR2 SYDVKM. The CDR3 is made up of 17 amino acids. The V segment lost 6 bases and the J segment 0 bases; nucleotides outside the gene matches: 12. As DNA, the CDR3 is TGTGCCAGCAGGCTCAGAAGAGCGGGACCTAGCACAGATACGCAGTATTTT. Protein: CASRLRRAGPSTDTQYF.

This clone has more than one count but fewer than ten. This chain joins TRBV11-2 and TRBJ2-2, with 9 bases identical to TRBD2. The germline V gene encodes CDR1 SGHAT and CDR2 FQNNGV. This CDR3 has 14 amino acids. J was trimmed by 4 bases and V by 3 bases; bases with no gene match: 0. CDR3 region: CASSFSGGTGELFF. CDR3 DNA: TGTGCCAGCAGCTTTAGCGGGGGCACCGGGGAGCTGTTTTTT. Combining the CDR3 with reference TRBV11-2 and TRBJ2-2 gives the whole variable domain EAGVAQSPRYKIIEKRQSVAFWCNPISGHATLYWYQQILGQGPKLLIQFQNNGVVDDSQLPKDRFSAERLKGVDSTLKIQPAKLEDSAVYLCASSFSGGTGELFFGEGSRLTVL.